The 8 T cell receptor beta chains in this list originate from one sample, sequenced in a study of regulatory T cells in long-lasting Graves disease. The sample's time point: newly diagnosed GD, antithyroid drugs for less than 3 months. Construction of the TCR library relied on RNA isolated from PBMCs. In building TCR beta libraries, iRepertoire HTBI primers were used together with Arm-PCR of CDR3 regions. Using its own MiXCR run on the multiplex PCR reads, TCRdb lists one record per CDR3 protein. There are about 320,000 distinct CDR3 sequences in the sample; approximately 20% occur only once, and less than 45% lies in the top ten. This specimen was peripheral blood mononuclear cells (PBMCs), taken at new diagnosis, from a patient treated with antithyroid drugs. These receptors all stem from a female donor with Graves disease.

The J gene is TRBJ2-1, the V gene TRBV9; TRBD2 aligns across 11 bases. Germline V gives CDR1 SGDLS, CDR2 YYNGEE. Trimming removed 0 bases from V and 7 bases from J; junction bases left unmatched: 3. The length of the CDR3 is 15 residues. The CDR3 region has the DNA TGTGCCAGCAGCGTAGGTAGCGGGAGGGGGAATGAGCAGTTCTTC. Its translation is CASSVGSGRGNEQFF.

On this clonotype itself: A much larger clone differs from this one at a single base, so this may be a read error. The missing conserved phenylalanine or tryptophan at the end of this CDR3 makes a read error likely. The chain carries TRBV5-1 and TRBJ2-7; D remains ambiguous. The germline CDR1 and CDR2 sequences are SGHRS and YFSETQ. There are 13 residues in the CDR3. The V and J ends lost 1 base and 0 bases respectively, with 5 bases between them. The CDR3 here is CASSLLGSYEQYL. In DNA form, the CDR3 reads TGCGCCAGCAGCTTGCTCGGCTCCTACGAGCAGTACCTC.

In its sample, this clonotype was seen many times. The chain recombines TRBV9 with TRBJ2-2; D may be TRBD2 (5 bases). The CDR3 is made up of 15 amino acids. V was clipped by 4 bases and J by 8 bases, with 18 bases between them. Per germline, CDR1 SGDLS and CDR2 YYNGEE. CDR3 coding DNA: TGTGCCAGCAGCCCTGCGGAGGATTGGGCGGGGGAGCTGTTTTTT. Translated: CASSPAEDWAGELFF. Together with reference TRBV9 and TRBJ2-2, the CDR3 gives the full variable domain: DSGVTQTPKHLITATGQRVTLRCSPRSGDLSVYWYQQSLDQGLQFLIQYYNGEERAKGNILERFSAQQFPDLHSELNLSSLELGDSALYFCASSPAEDWAGELFFGEGSRLTVL.

This clonotype was seen at least ten times. The J gene is TRBJ2-7, the V gene TRBV28; D could derive from TRBD1 or TRBD2 (5 bases each). CDR1 MDHEN and CDR2 SYDVKM come from the germline V gene. The CDR3 length is 16 residues. The V gene lost 1 base and the J gene lost 5 bases, with 18 bases spanning the gap. In DNA, the CDR3 is TGTGCCAGCAGTTTATACGGAGCAGAGGGGTACGACGAGCAGTACTTC. Its protein is CASSLYGAEGYDEQYF. The entire variable domain, with the rest obtained from reference TRBV28 and TRBJ2-7, is as follows: DVKVTQSSRYLVKRTGEKVFLECVQDMDHENMFWYRQDPGLGLRLIYFSYDVKMKEKGDIPEGYSVSREKKERFSLILESASTNQTSMYLCASSLYGAEGYDEQYFGPGTRLTVT.

The V and J genes are TRBV2 and TRBJ2-5, with a tentative D call TRBD1 (6 bases). The CDR3 has 15 residues. V shed 2 bases and J shed 5 bases, with 15 bases lying between them. The germline V gene has CDR1 SNHLY and CDR2 FYNNEI. CDR3 sequence: CASSEYGQYTETQYF. DNA of the CDR3: TGTGCCAGCAGTGAATACGGACAGTATACGGAGACCCAGTACTTC.

This clonotype was counted many times. This chain joins TRBV29-1 and TRBJ2-1, with D tentatively TRBD2 (5 bases). Trimming left V 4 bases short and J 2 bases short, with 21 bases between. The CDR3 runs 17 residues. CDR1 is SQVTM and CDR2 is ANQGSEA in the germline V gene. CDR3 loop: CSVARALTEEAYNEQFF. In DNA form, the CDR3 reads TGCAGCGTTGCGAGGGCATTAACTGAAGAGGCCTACAATGAGCAGTTCTTC.

This clonotype was seen just once. Since a much larger clone is just one base distant, this may be a read error. This chain uses TRBV30 with TRBJ2-1; the D gene is possibly TRBD2 (6 bases). The CDR3 covers 15 residues. The germline gives CDR1 GTSNPN, CDR2 SVGIG (reference sequence). Trimming cost V 4 bases and J 12 bases, with 25 bases left between them. The CDR3 nucleotides read TGTGCCTGGACCCGGCGGGGCCGTTCGACTAGTGCGCAGTTCTTC. Translating gives CAWTRRGRSTSAQFF.

There are many counts of this clonotype. The genes are TRBV2 and TRBJ1-6; a possible D gene is TRBD1 (5 bases). Germline CDR1 and CDR2: SNHLY and FYNNEI. The CDR3 is 14 residues long. Trimming pared 5 bases from V and 4 bases from J, leaving 9 bases between. CDR3 in DNA: TGTGCCAGCAGTTACGACAGATATAATTCACCCCTCCACTTT. The encoded protein is CASSYDRYNSPLHF. Using reference TRBV2 and TRBJ1-6 for the parts outside the CDR3, the full variable domain is EPEVTQTPSHQVTQMGQEVILRCVPISNHLYFYWYRQILGQKVEFLVSFYNNEISEKSEIFDDQFSVERPDGSNFTLKIRSTKLEDSAMYFCASSYDRYNSPLHFGNGTRLTVT.